These T cell receptor beta chains were read from a single sample in a study of CD8 T cells in ankylosing spondylitis. TCRdb processed the 5' RACE reads anew with MiXCR; each CDR3 protein has one entry. The table lists about 340,000 distinct CDR3 sequences, approximately 14% of them singletons. Sample: blood, either unsorted or a sorted T cell fraction (not recorded which). The source is a male donor with ankylosing spondylitis or in good health (not recorded which). Both conserved end residues are part of each CDR3. The D gene is left open where the match is weak. The size entry is marked missing in some rows and otherwise reads once, few, many or a size class.

length	size	D	V	J	CDR3	DNA
18	.	TRBD2	TRBV10-2	TRBJ2-1	CASSPLLAGGRPYNEQFF	TGCGCCAGCAGTCCCCTTCTAGCGGGGGGGCGCCCCTACAATGAGCAGTTCTTC
14	.	TRBD1	TRBV6-2/TRBV6-3	TRBJ1-1	CASTKQGRTTEAFF	TGTGCCAGCACAAAACAGGGGAGGACCACTGAAGCTTTCTTT
15	.	TRBD1	TRBV12-3/TRBV12-4	TRBJ2-7	CASSLTRGRRWEQYF	TGTGCCAGCAGTTTAACCAGGGGGCGAAGATGGGAGCAGTACTTC
13	few	.	TRBV5-6	TRBJ1-4	CASSRPSNEKLFF	TGTGCCAGCTCGAGGCCTAGTAATGAAAAACTGTTTTTT
14	once	.	TRBV12-5	TRBJ1-1	CASGLPGKNTEAFF	TGTGCTAGTGGTTTACCAGGGAAAAACACTGAAGCTTTCTTT
16	.	TRBD2	TRBV30	TRBJ2-1	CAWSVSVTAGASEQFF	TGTGCCTGGAGTGTAAGTGTAACGGCGGGAGCAAGTGAGCAGTTCTTC
20	.	TRBD1	TRBV3-1	TRBJ1-1	CASSRTFRQGGYQGGSEAFF	TGTGCCAGCAGCCGCACCTTCAGACAGGGTGGCTACCAGGGGGGCTCTGAAGCTTTCTTT
16	.	TRBD1	TRBV5-6	TRBJ2-3	CASSLGYRGPTDTQYF	TGTGCCAGCAGCTTGGGTTACAGGGGACCCACAGATACGCAGTATTTT
12	few	.	TRBV14	TRBJ1-2	CASSQHGGGYTF	TGTGCCAGCAGCCAACATGGAGGGGGCTACACCTTC
16	few	.	TRBV3-1	TRBJ2-6	CASSHLLGSGANVLTF	TGTGCCAGCAGCCATCTACTGGGCTCTGGGGCCAACGTCCTGACTTTC
11	.	TRBD1	TRBV20-1	TRBJ1-1	CRTGIGTEAFF	TGCAGGACAGGGATCGGAACTGAAGCTTTCTTT
15	.	.	TRBV29-1	TRBJ2-7	CNRIPPHKSPYEQYF	TGCAACCGTATACCCCCCCATAAAAGTCCCTACGAGCAGTACTTC
14	.	TRBD2	TRBV6-1	TRBJ2-7	CASRTPGGGREQYF	TGTGCCAGCAGGACTCCGGGAGGAGGAAGGGAGCAGTACTTC
15	.	.	TRBV12-3/TRBV12-4	TRBJ1-4	CASSLFRTTNEKLFF	TGTGCCAGCAGTTTATTCAGGACAACTAATGAAAAACTGTTTTTT
14	.	.	TRBV6-2/TRBV6-3	TRBJ1-1	CASSAYRDGTEAFF	TGTGCCAGCAGTGCCTACAGGGACGGAACTGAAGCTTTCTTT
13	.	.	TRBV7-2	TRBJ1-2	CASSLYRYYGYTF	TGTGCCAGCAGCTTATACAGATACTATGGCTACACCTTC
13	.	.	TRBV30	TRBJ1-2	CAWSIDSYYGYTF	TGTGCCTGGAGTATTGACAGCTACTATGGCTACACCTTC
14	.	.	TRBV3-1	TRBJ2-7	CASSQGRISYEQYF	TGTGCCAGCAGCCAAGGCAGGATCTCCTACGAGCAGTACTTC
14	.	.	TRBV29-1	TRBJ1-1	CSVEVGGGNTEAFF	TGCAGCGTTGAAGTTGGGGGAGGGAACACTGAAGCTTTCTTT
15	.	TRBD2	TRBV5-1	TRBJ2-2	CASSLRVAGAGELFF	TGCGCCAGCAGCTTGAGGGTAGCGGGAGCCGGGGAGCTGTTTTTT
14	few	.	TRBV6-5	TRBJ1-6	CASSYGGLDSPLHF	TGTGCCAGCAGTTACGGCGGGTTGGACTCACCCCTCCACTTT
15	.	.	TRBV7-8	TRBJ1-2	CASSLGQLWLDGYTF	TGTGCCAGCAGCTTAGGACAGCTATGGCTGGATGGCTACACCTTC
16	.	TRBD2	TRBV12-3/TRBV12-4	TRBJ2-1	CASSPRLAGGSGEQFF	TGTGCCAGCAGTCCGAGACTAGCGGGGGGGTCCGGTGAGCAGTTCTTC
16	many	.	TRBV11-2	TRBJ1-5	CASSARTGNSNQPQHF	TGTGCCAGCAGCGCAAGGACTGGAAATAGCAATCAGCCCCAGCATTTT
14	few	.	TRBV12-3/TRBV12-4	TRBJ1-6	CASSSGSHNSPLHF	TGTGCCAGCAGTTCGGGGTCCCATAATTCACCCCTCCACTTT
16	.	.	TRBV12-3/TRBV12-4	TRBJ1-2	CASSFSDSRTNYGYTF	TGTGCCAGCAGTTTTTCAGACAGCCGAACTAACTATGGCTACACCTTC
12	.	.	TRBV12-3/TRBV12-4	TRBJ1-2	CASSLESRRNTF	TGTGCCAGCAGTTTGGAGTCGAGAAGGAACACCTTC
14	.	.	TRBV3-1	TRBJ2-5	CASSQDRRSETQYF	TGTGCCAGCAGCCAAGACCGAAGGAGCGAGACCCAGTACTTC
15	few	.	TRBV5-1	TRBJ1-4	CASSPGLAANEKLFF	TGCGCCAGCAGCCCCGGACTAGCAGCTAATGAAAAACTGTTTTTT
12	.	.	TRBV20-1	TRBJ2-3	CSARALTDTQYF	TGCAGTGCTAGAGCCCTTACAGATACGCAGTATTTT
16	.	.	TRBV5-1	TRBJ2-3	CASSTSGAAFADTQYF	TGCGCCAGCAGCACCTCCGGGGCCGCCTTCGCAGATACGCAGTATTTT
15	.	TRBD2	TRBV12-3/TRBV12-4	TRBJ2-5	CASTAAGGRGRTQYF	TGTGCCAGCACTGCTGCGGGGGGCCGGGGGAGGACCCAGTACTTC
15	.	.	TRBV4-1	TRBJ2-4	CASSQASGTGNIQYF	TGCGCCAGCAGCCAAGCGTCCGGGACGGGAAACATTCAGTACTTC
15	few	.	TRBV4-1	TRBJ2-7	CASSQDTLSLREQYF	TGCGCCAGCAGCCAAGATACCCTATCTCTACGCGAGCAGTACTTC
12	few	TRBD1	TRBV20-1	TRBJ2-7	CSASKQGYEQYF	TGCAGTGCTAGCAAACAGGGGTACGAGCAGTACTTC
13	few	.	TRBV12-3/TRBV12-4	TRBJ1-2	CASSLSGAGGYTF	TGTGCCAGCAGTTTATCGGGGGCTGGCGGCTACACCTTC
12	many	.	TRBV5-1	TRBJ1-2	CASSPDTYGYTF	TGCGCCAGCAGCCCCGACACCTATGGCTACACCTTC
14	.	TRBD1	TRBV12-3/TRBV12-4	TRBJ2-7	CASSRQGQTYEQYF	TGTGCCAGCAGCCGACAGGGCCAGACCTACGAGCAGTACTTC
13	.	.	TRBV10-2	TRBJ1-1	CASRAGEITEAFF	TGCGCCAGCAGAGCAGGCGAAATCACTGAAGCTTTCTTT
13	few	.	TRBV12-3/TRBV12-4	TRBJ2-1	CASSLARGGEQFF	TGTGCCAGCAGTTTAGCCAGGGGAGGTGAGCAGTTCTTC
14	few	.	TRBV3-1	TRBJ2-3	CASSQGTYSDTQYF	TGTGCCAGCAGCCAAGGGACTTATTCAGATACGCAGTATTTT
13	few	.	TRBV7-9	TRBJ1-4	CASTHMGPEKLFF	TGTGCCAGCACCCACATGGGACCTGAAAAACTGTTTTTT
16	few	.	TRBV9	TRBJ1-3	CASSDTGLLSGNTIYF	TGTGCCAGCAGCGACACCGGGTTACTCTCTGGAAACACCATATATTTT
15	.	.	TRBV5-1	TRBJ2-1	CASSLDMSSYNEQFF	TGCGCCAGCAGCCTGGACATGAGCTCCTACAATGAGCAGTTCTTC
16	.	TRBD1	TRBV18	TRBJ2-7	CASSPPTTGGLIEQYF	TGTGCCAGCTCACCACCTACGACAGGGGGTCTAATAGAGCAGTACTTC
16	few	TRBD2	TRBV5-1	TRBJ2-3	CASSLAESGGTDTQYF	TGCGCCAGCAGCTTGGCCGAGTCGGGGGGGACAGATACGCAGTATTTT
13	.	.	TRBV25-1	TRBJ2-7	CASSAIGGDEQYF	TGTGCCAGCAGTGCCATAGGAGGCGACGAGCAGTACTTC
15	.	.	TRBV12-3/TRBV12-4	TRBJ1-4	CASRPPLTGSEKLFF	TGTGCCAGCAGGCCCCCGTTGACAGGCAGTGAAAAACTGTTTTTT
17	few	.	TRBV7-2	TRBJ2-3	CASSLVPLGGGADTQYF	TGTGCCAGCAGCTTAGTTCCGTTGGGGGGGGGCGCAGATACGCAGTATTTT
18	few	TRBD2	TRBV20-1	TRBJ2-1	CSARSFRPGLADYNEQFF	TGCAGTGCTAGATCCTTTCGACCGGGACTAGCGGATTACAATGAGCAGTTCTTC
15	.	TRBD1	TRBV5-1	TRBJ2-7	CASKKGSGTALEQYF	TGCGCCAGCAAGAAGGGTTCCGGGACAGCGCTGGAGCAGTACTTC
15	few	TRBD1	TRBV12-3/TRBV12-4	TRBJ1-2	CASSPPGQGWKGYTF	TGTGCCAGCAGTCCTCCGGGACAGGGGTGGAAAGGCTACACCTTC